These 17 T cell receptor beta chains originate from one sample sequenced in a study of OX40 agonist ivuxolimab in advanced cancers. Assay used: immunoSEQ multiplex PCR; TCRdb lists only in-frame clones, some missing. The profile shows roughly 61,000 clones, roughly 90% of them singletons. The sample consisted of CD4+ or CD8+ T cells sorted from blood, taken in a trial of the OX40 agonist ivuxolimab. All receptors come from an adult with an advanced solid tumor such as melanoma, head and neck, liver or kidney cancer.

The rearrangement links TRBV10-3 to TRBJ2-3; 10 bases match TRBD1. V lost 8 bases and J lost 3; bases outside the gene matches: 2. Germline V gene data show CDR1 as ENHRY and CDR2 as SYGVKD. The length of the CDR3 is 13 residues. CDR3 DNA: TGTGCCATCGGACAGGGGGGTACAGATACGCAGTATTTT. Protein product: CAIGQGGTDTQYF.

The chain uses TRBV5-1 and TRBJ2-7; 10 bases fit TRBD1. CDR1 is SGHRS and CDR2 is YFSETQ in the germline V gene. The CDR3 spans 16 residues. The junction had 6 bases not matched to a gene; V was cut back by 0 bases and J by 3 bases. CDR3 nucleotide sequence: TGCGCCAGCAGCTTGGACGGGACAGGGGTTAGCTACGAGCAGTACTTC. Amino acids: CASSLDGTGVSYEQYF.

The V call is TRBV11-1, the J call TRBJ1-1; the D is unclear. Germline values: CDR1 SGHAT, CDR2 FQDESV (reference sequence). The CDR3 covers 14 residues. V lost 4 bases and J lost 4, with 13 bases in between. The CDR3 DNA is TGTGCCAGCAGCTCGAAACACAGAATCACTGAAGCTTTCTTT. As protein: CASSSKHRITEAFF.

J is TRBJ1-4 and V is TRBV7-8; TRBD1 agrees at 10 bases. This CDR3 has 15 residues. Unmatched junction bases numbered 3, after V lost 2 bases and J lost 6 bases. Germline V gives CDR1 SGHVS, CDR2 FQNEAQ. The CDR3 protein is CASSLLTGGYEKLFF. The CDR3 DNA reads as TGTGCCAGCAGCTTATTGACAGGGGGCTATGAAAAACTGTTTTTT.

The chain recombines TRBV6-1 with TRBJ2-1; 16 nucleotides match TRBD2. After removal of 4 bases from V and 1 base from J, the junction contained 4 bases not matched to a gene. Germline CDR1 is MNHNS and CDR2 is SASEGT. The CDR3 has 18 amino acids. The DNA for the CDR3 is TGTGCCAGCAGTGGGGGACTAGCGGGAGGGAGGTCCTACAATGAGCAGTTCTTC. Residues: CASSGGLAGGRSYNEQFF.

The chain joins TRBV5-1 to TRBJ1-1; tentative D call: TRBD1 (5 bases). Between the trimmed V and J ends, which lost 2 bases and 7 bases, there was a span of 9 bases. The CDR3 covers 12 residues. Germline V CDR1 and CDR2: SGHRS, YFSETQ. As DNA, the CDR3 is TGCGCCAGCAGCTTACAGGAGGGTGAAGCTTTCTTT. Its protein product is CASSLQEGEAFF.

CDR3 protein: CASRGTGGGGELFF. CDR3 in DNA: TGTGCCAGCCGCGGGACAGGTGGCGGCGGGGAGCTGTTTTTT. The rearrangement uses TRBV6-5 and TRBJ2-2, with 8 bases that match TRBD1. The CDR3 consists of 14 residues. Unmatched junction bases numbered 9, after V lost 8 bases and J lost 7 bases. Germline V CDR1 and CDR2: MNHEY, SVGAGI.

The rearrangement uses TRBV2 and TRBJ2-1, with TRBD1 identical over 9 bases. J gave up 5 bases and V 7 bases, and 9 bases lay outside the gene matches. The V gene's germline CDR1 is SNHLY and CDR2 FYNNEI. The CDR3 is 15 amino acids. As DNA, the CDR3 is TGTGCCAGCACTTGGCAGGGACAGGGAGACAATGAGCAGTTCTTC. Translation gives CASTWQGQGDNEQFF. The full variable domain, in which reference TRBV2 and TRBJ2-1 provide the parts outside the CDR3, is EPEVTQTPSHQVTQMGQEVILRCVPISNHLYFYWYRQILGQKVEFLVSFYNNEISEKSEIFDDQFSVERPDGSNFTLKIRSTKLEDSAMYFCASTWQGQGDNEQFFGPGTRLTVL.

This clone was observed once. This rearrangement joins TRBV19 to TRBJ1-4, with 9 bases fitting TRBD1. The CDR3 is 14 residues long. CDR1 LNHDA and CDR2 SQIVND come from the germline V gene (reference sequence). The V segment lost 7 bases and the J segment 7 bases; nucleotides outside the gene matches: 7. This CDR3 reads CASMARDRVEKLFF. CDR3 nucleotides: TGTGCCAGTATGGCCCGGGACAGGGTTGAAAAACTGTTTTTT.

The chain employs TRBV7-9 and TRBJ2-1, with TRBD1 as a possible D gene (5 bases). This CDR3 region has 12 residues. Germline-derived CDR1 and CDR2 are SEHNR and FQNEAQ (reference sequence). Trimming took off 2 bases at V and 7 bases at J, with 6 bases between the two ends. CDR3 DNA sequence: TGTGCCAGCAGCTTACAGGGTAATGAGCAGTTCTTC. This codes for CASSLQGNEQFF.

The rearrangement links TRBV7-2 to TRBJ1-2, with a tentative D call TRBD1 (6 bases). CDR1 and CDR2 from the germline V gene are SGHTA and FQGNSA. V gave up 6 bases and J gave up 4 bases, with 15 bases separating them. This CDR3 has 14 amino acids. For the CDR3, the DNA is TGTGCCAGCAGTCCCTACAGGGAAGGCTATGGCTACACCTTC. It yields the protein CASSPYREGYGYTF.

The V and J genes are TRBV7-2 and TRBJ2-7, with TRBD2 identical over 10 bases. Looked up from germline, CDR1 is SGHTA and CDR2 is FQGNSA. The CDR3 totals 15 residues. Germline trimming cut 3 bases from V and 6 bases from J; bases unmatched to any gene: 8. CDR3 coding DNA: TGTGCCAGCAGCTTGAACCTAGCGGGAGTGGGCGAGCAGTACTTC. Its translation is CASSLNLAGVGEQYF.

The chain uses TRBV5-6 and TRBJ1-5, with 7 bases matching TRBD1. Per the germline V gene, CDR1 is SGHDT and CDR2 is YYEEEE. The CDR3 totals 14 residues. V trimming: 3 bases; J trimming: 0 bases; junction bases outside the gene matches: 0. The CDR3 coding sequence is TGTGCCAGCAGCTACAGGGGTAGCAATCAGCCCCAGCATTTT. Translated, it gives CASSYRGSNQPQHF.

The chain links TRBV9 to TRBJ2-2; the D is unclear. V lost 0 bases and J lost 3, with 6 bases in between. Per germline, CDR1 SGDLS and CDR2 YYNGEE. CDR3 length: 14 amino acids. The DNA of the CDR3 is TGTGCCAGCAGCGTAGTAATGGACACCGGGGAGCTGTTTTTT. It is translated as CASSVVMDTGELFF.

A word on this clone: The sample contains more than one DNA sequence encoding this CDR3. The chain has TRBV5-1 and TRBJ1-4; D remains ambiguous. CDR3 length: 12 residues. Trimming stripped 0 bases from V and 5 bases from J, with 2 bases between. Germline CDR1 SGHRS, CDR2 YFSETQ. The CDR3 nucleotides read TGCGCCAGCAGCTTGGGAAATGAAAAACTGTTTTTT. Translated, it gives CASSLGNEKLFF. The full variable domain, its missing parts supplied by reference TRBV5-1 and TRBJ1-4, is KAGVTQTPRYLIKTRGQQVTLSCSPISGHRSVSWYQQTPGQGLQFLFEYFSETQRNKGNFPGRFSGRQFSNSRSEMNVSTLELGDSALYLCASSLGNEKLFFGSGTQLSVL.

The chain is built from TRBV11-2 and TRBJ1-2; D ambiguous. This CDR3 comprises 13 residues. V lost 3 bases and J 2 bases, leaving 7 bases between the germline ends. Germline assignment: CDR1 SGHAT and CDR2 FQNNGV. The CDR3 protein is CASSLFGNYGYTF. The CDR3 DNA follows: TGTGCCAGCAGCTTGTTTGGCAACTATGGCTACACCTTC.

This sequence joins TRBV7-9 and TRBJ2-7; no reliable D call. CDR1 is SEHNR, CDR2 FQNEAQ, per germline (reference sequence). There are 14 residues in the CDR3. V was trimmed by 5 bases and J by 4 bases, leaving 15 bases between them. CDR3 loop: CASSPPTRPYEQYF. The CDR3 DNA reads TGTGCCAGCAGCCCGCCAACGAGGCCATACGAGCAGTACTTC.